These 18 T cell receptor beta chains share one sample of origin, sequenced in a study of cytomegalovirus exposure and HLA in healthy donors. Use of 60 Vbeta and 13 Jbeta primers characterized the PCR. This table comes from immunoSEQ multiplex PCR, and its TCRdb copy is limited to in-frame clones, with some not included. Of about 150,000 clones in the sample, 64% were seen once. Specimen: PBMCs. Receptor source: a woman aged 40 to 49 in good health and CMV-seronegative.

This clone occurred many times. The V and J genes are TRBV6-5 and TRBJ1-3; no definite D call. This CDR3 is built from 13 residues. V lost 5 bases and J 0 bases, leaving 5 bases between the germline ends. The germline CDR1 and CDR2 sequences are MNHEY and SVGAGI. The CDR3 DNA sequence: TGTGCCAGCAGTGTCAGCTCTGGAAACACCATATATTTT. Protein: CASSVSSGNTIYF.

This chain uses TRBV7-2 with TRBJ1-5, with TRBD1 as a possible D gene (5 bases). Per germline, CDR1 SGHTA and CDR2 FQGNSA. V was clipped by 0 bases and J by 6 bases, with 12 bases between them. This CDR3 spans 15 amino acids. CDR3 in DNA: TGTGCCAGCAGCTTAGCTTGGGGGGAGGGTCAGCCCCAGCATTTT. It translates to CASSLAWGEGQPQHF.

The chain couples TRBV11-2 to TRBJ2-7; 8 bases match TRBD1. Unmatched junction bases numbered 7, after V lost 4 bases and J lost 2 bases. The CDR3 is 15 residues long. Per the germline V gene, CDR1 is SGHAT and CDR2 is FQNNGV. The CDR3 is CASSSPRDRTYEQYF. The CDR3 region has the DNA TGTGCCAGCAGCTCCCCCCGGGACAGGACCTACGAGCAGTACTTC.

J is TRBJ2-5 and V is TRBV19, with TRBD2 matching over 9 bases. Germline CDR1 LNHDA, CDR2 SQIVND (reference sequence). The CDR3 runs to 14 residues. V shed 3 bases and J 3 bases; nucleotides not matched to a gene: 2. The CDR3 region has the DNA TGTGCCAGTAGTATCCAGCGGGGGGAAGAGACCCAGTACTTC. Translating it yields CASSIQRGEETQYF.

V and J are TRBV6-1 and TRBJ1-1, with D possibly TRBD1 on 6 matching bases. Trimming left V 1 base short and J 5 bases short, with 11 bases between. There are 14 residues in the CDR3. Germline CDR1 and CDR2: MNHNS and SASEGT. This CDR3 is CASSEVGQGTEAFF. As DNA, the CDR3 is TGTGCCAGCAGTGAAGTCGGCCAGGGGACTGAAGCTTTCTTT.

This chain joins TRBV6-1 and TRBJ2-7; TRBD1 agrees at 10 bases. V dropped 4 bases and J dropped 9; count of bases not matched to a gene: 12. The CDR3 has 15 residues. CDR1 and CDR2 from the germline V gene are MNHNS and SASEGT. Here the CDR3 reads CASSAGTGDPLPQYF. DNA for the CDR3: TGTGCCAGCAGTGCCGGGACAGGGGACCCCCTCCCGCAGTACTTC.

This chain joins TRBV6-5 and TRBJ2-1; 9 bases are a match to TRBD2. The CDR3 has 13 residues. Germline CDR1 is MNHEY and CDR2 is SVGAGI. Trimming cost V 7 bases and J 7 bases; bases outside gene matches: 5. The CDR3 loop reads CASTPGLANEQFF. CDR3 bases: TGTGCCAGCACCCCGGGACTAGCAAATGAGCAGTTCTTC.

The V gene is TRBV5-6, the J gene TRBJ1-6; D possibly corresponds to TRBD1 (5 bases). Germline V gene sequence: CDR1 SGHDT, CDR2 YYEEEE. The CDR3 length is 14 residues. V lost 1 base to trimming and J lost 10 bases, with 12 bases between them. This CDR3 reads CASSLMAGYSPLHF. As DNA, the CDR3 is TGTGCCAGCAGCTTGATGGCAGGGTACTCACCCCTCCACTTT.

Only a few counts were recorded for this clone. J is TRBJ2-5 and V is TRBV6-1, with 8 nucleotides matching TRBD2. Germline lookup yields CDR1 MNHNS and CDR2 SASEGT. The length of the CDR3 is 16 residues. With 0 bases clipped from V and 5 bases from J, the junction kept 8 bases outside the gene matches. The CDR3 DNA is TGTGCCAGCAGTGAAGCGCAACTGACGGGGGGGGAGACCCAGTACTTC. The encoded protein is CASSEAQLTGGETQYF.

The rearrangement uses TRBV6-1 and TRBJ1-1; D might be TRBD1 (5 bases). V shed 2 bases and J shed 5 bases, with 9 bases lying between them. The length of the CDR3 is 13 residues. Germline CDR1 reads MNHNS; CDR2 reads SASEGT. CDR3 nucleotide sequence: TGTGCCAGCAGTGAACAGGGCGGAACTGAAGCTTTCTTT. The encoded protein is CASSEQGGTEAFF.

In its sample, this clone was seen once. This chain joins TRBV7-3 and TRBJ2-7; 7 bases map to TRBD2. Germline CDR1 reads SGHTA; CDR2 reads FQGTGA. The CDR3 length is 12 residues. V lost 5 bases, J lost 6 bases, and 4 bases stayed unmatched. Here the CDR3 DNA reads TGTGCCAGCAGCCTGGGGGGGAGCGAGCAGTACTTC. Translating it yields CASSLGGSEQYF.

The CDR3 bases are TGTGCCAGCTTACAGGGAAGGTCACCCCTCCACTTT. Amino acids: CASLQGRSPLHF. The V gene is TRBV7-2, the J gene TRBJ1-6; a weak D match, TRBD1 (6 bases). The CDR3 is made up of 12 amino acids. Germline values: CDR1 SGHTA, CDR2 FQGNSA. Trimming pared 8 bases from V and 10 bases from J, leaving 12 bases between.

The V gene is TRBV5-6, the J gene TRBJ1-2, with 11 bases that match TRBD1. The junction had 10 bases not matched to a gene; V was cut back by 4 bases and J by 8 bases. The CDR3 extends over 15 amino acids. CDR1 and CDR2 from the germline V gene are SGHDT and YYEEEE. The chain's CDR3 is CASSPDRGRLGGYTF. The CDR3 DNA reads TGTGCCAGCAGCCCGGACAGGGGGCGTTTAGGAGGCTACACCTTC.

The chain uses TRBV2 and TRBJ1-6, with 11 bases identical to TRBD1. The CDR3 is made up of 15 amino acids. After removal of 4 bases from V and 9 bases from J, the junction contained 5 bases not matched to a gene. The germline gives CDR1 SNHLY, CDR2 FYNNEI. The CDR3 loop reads CASSGDRGNGSPLHF. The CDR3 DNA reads TGTGCCAGCAGTGGGGACAGGGGGAATGGTTCACCCCTCCACTTT.

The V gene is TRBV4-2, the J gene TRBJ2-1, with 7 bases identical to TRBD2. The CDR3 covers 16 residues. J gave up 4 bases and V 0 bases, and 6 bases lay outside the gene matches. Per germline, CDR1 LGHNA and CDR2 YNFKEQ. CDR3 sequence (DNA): TGTGCCAGCAGCCAAGAAGGCGGGGGAACGTACAATGAGCAGTTCTTC. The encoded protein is CASSQEGGGTYNEQFF.

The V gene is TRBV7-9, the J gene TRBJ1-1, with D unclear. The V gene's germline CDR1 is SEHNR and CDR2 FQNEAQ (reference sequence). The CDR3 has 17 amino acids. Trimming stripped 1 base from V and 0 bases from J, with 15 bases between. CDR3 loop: CASSLVGRRGMNTEAFF. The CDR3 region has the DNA TGTGCCAGCAGCTTAGTGGGAAGGAGAGGGATGAACACTGAAGCTTTCTTT.

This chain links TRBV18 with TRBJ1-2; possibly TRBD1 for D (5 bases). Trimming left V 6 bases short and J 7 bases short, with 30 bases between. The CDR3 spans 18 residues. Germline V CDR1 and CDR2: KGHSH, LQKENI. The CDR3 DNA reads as TGTGCCAGCTCCCAGAATCCCCAAAGCGGGGTCAGGGCAGGTGGCTACACCTTC. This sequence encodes CASSQNPQSGVRAGGYTF.

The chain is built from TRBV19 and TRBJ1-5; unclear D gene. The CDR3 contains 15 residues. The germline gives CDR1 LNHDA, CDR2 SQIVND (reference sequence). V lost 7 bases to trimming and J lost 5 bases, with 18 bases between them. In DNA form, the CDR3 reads TGTGCCAGTACCGTAGCCATCAATCGGGATCAGCCCCAGCATTTT. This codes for CASTVAINRDQPQHF.